This T cell receptor beta chain stems from a study of CD4 and CD8 cells across lung adenocarcinoma regions. A single record per CDR3 protein comes from TCRdb applying MiXCR to the PCR reads. Of 3,000 or so distinct CDR3 sequences listed, under 70% are singletons. Samples came from patients with localized non-small cell lung adenocarcinoma. Material for sequencing was CD4+ T cells from the margin of a lung tumor. This TCR derives from a female donor with lung adenocarcinoma. The CD4 and CD8 labels of this study may be unreliable.

The CDR3 loop reads CASGRGLAGTQETQYF. CDR3 DNA sequence: TGTGCTAGTGGCCGTGGACTAGCGGGAACCCAAGAGACCCAGTACTTC. The genes are TRBV12-5 and TRBJ2-1; TRBD2 matches at 12 bases. Gene TRBJ2-5 matches the end of the DNA better, so the J call may be wrong. CDR3 size: 16 residues. Germline lookup yields CDR1 LGHNT and CDR2 FRNRAP.